In its sample, the clone carrying this T cell receptor beta chain was seen many times. A follow-up of 18 months without ophthalmopathy meant that hyperthyroidism was stable. Other autoimmune diseases, uncontrolled infections, pregnancy and lactation each led to patient exclusion. The authors used Ficoll-Paque density gradient centrifugation to separate PBMCs. The input was 10 ml of fresh peripheral blood. This sample is drawn from a study of Graves' ophthalmopathy and Graves' hyperthyroidism. CDR3 regions of TCR beta were amplified from RNA transcripts. The library came from an HTBI-primed first-round RT-PCR and a second-round multiplex PCR. Using its own MiXCR run on the multiplex PCR reads, TCRdb lists one record per CDR3 protein. The sample yields hundreds of thousands of distinct CDR3 sequences, roughly 21% seen once. The sequence was obtained from a woman aged 18-29 years with stable Graves' hyperthyroidism. Sequencing was performed on peripheral blood.

The CDR3 DNA follows: TGTGCCAGCAGCTTGGGGACAGGGTGGGAAGAGACCCAGTACTTC. Translation: CASSLGTGWEETQYF. The chain recombines TRBV5-5 with TRBJ2-5; TRBD1 matches 8 bases. This CDR3 is 15 amino acids long. V was pared by 0 bases and J by 3 bases, with 4 bases of the junction left unmatched. Per germline, CDR1 SGHKS and CDR2 YYEKEE (reference sequence).